Below, one T cell receptor (beta chain) is given with its context. The germline V gene encodes CDR1 MGHRA and CDR2 YSYEKL. The CDR3 runs 16 residues. Unmatched junction bases numbered 7, after V lost 4 bases and J lost 2 bases. Under the authors' procedure: Amplified reference gene primers provided the basis for estimating nucleated cell counts. Profiling relied on immunoSEQ multiplex PCR, and the TCRdb table lists in-frame clones only, not all of them. The DNA gave D and trimming, while V, J and clone size come from that table. In the table there are a few hundred thousand clones, 70% to 90% of which are singletons. This sample is drawn from a study of blood T cell repertoires in COVID-19. Overall study: The cDNA or gDNA used as material had been derived from T cells, B-cell-depleted T cells, or PBMCs.

Input material: peripheral blood. This TCR derives from a woman under 40 with COVID-19, enrolled during active disease. This chain links TRBV4-1 with TRBJ2-2; 7 bases are a match to TRBD1. CDR3 in DNA: TGCGCCAGCAGCCCGACCGGGACAGCAAACACCGGGGAGCTGTTTTTT. Translating gives CASSPTGTANTGELFF.